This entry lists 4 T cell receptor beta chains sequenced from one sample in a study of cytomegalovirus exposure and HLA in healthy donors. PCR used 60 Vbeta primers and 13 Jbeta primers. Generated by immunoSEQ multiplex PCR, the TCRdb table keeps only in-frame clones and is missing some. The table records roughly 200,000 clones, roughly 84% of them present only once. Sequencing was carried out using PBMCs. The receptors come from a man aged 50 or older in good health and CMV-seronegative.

The CDR3 DNA follows: TGTGCCAGCAGCTTGGACAGGACTGAAGCTTTCTTT. Residues: CASSLDRTEAFF. The V gene is TRBV5-6, the J gene TRBJ1-1; the D gene is possibly TRBD1 (5 bases). The germline V and J ends were trimmed by 0 bases and 5 bases, with 5 bases remaining between them. The germline CDR1 and CDR2 sequences are SGHDT and YYEEEE. The CDR3 has 12 residues. Combining the CDR3 with reference TRBV5-6 and TRBJ1-1 gives the whole variable domain DAGVTQSPTHLIKTRGQQVTLRCSPKSGHDTVSWYQQALGQGPQFIFQYYEEEERQRGNFPDRFSGHQFPNYSSELNVNALLLGDSALYLCASSLDRTEAFFGQGTRLTVV.

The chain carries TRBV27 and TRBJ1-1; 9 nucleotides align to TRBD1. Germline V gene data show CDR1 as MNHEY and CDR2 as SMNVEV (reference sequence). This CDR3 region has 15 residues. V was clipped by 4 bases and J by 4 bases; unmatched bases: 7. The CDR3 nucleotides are TGTGCCAGCAGTTCTACAGGGGGCGGGGGCACTGAAGCTTTCTTT. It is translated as CASSSTGGGGTEAFF.

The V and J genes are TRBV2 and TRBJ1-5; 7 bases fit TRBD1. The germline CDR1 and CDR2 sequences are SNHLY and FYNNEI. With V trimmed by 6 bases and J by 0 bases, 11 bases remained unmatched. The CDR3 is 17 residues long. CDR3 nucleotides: TGTGCCAGCAGGTGGGGACAGCCGAGCAATAGCAATCAGCCCCAGCATTTT. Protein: CASRWGQPSNSNQPQHF.

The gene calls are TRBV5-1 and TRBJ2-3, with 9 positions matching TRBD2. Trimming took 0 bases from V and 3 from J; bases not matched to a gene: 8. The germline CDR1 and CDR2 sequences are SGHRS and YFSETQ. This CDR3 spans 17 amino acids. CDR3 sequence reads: CASSLASGKARTDTQYF. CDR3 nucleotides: TGCGCCAGCAGCTTGGCTAGCGGGAAGGCACGTACAGATACGCAGTATTTT.